This T cell receptor beta chain was obtained from a study of glioma-infiltrating T cells. Findings of the study overall: Gliomas, especially low-grade, showed above-expected tissue-blood divergence; non-neoplastic patients showed below.

This clonotype was found a few times. The antigen is not known. Trimming left V 5 bases short and J 3 bases short, with 10 bases between. Germline loops: CDR1 DFQATT, CDR2 SNEGSKA (reference sequence). The length of the CDR3 is 12 residues. TCR alpha and beta CDR3 regions were amplified from RNA using iRepertoire nested multiplex PCR. TCRdb re-analysed the multiplex PCR reads in MiXCR, keeping a single row per CDR3 protein. The sample yields 150,000 or so distinct CDR3 sequences, about two fifths seen once. The clonotype originates from a human donor with low-grade glioma or glioblastoma, undergoing nonglioma brain surgery, or in good health (not recorded which). Material: glioma tissue, nonneoplastic brain tissue, or PBMCs (not recorded which). This chain connects TRBV20-1 to TRBJ1-2, with unresolved D. The CDR3 reads CSAPTSDYGYTF. CDR3 sequence (DNA): TGCAGTGCTCCTACATCGGACTATGGCTACACCTTC.